Detailed here is one T cell receptor beta chain. Generated by immunoSEQ multiplex PCR, the TCRdb table keeps only in-frame clones and is missing some. Of millions of clones in the sample, less than 95% were seen once. The naive CD8 subset, CD45RO-negative cells positively selected for CCR7, excluded terminally differentiated effector memory CD45RA+ cells. The ends were cut back, 10 bases at V and 2 bases at J, with 9 bases in the middle. Germline assignment: CDR1 MNHEY and CDR2 SVGAGI. The CDR3 length is 13 residues. These data originate in a study of shared clonotypes between healthy human individuals.

The chain uses TRBV6-5 and TRBJ2-6, with TRBD1 as a possible D gene (5 bases). Sequencing was performed on naive CD8+ T cells sorted from blood. The TCR comes from a man aged 18 to 29 in good health. CDR3 in DNA: TGTGCCACCAGGGATGCTGGGGCCAACGTCCTGACTTTC. As protein: CATRDAGANVLTF.